What follows are 27 T cell receptor beta chains derived from one specimen sequenced in a study of blood T cells in healthy people across ages. With a J-beta primer mix and a sample-barcoded 5' primer, a second PCR ran about 6 to 11 cycles. One entry per CDR3 protein results from TCRdb running MiXCR on the 5' RACE reads. The sample holds roughly 730,000 distinct CDR3 sequences, roughly 50% seen once. Sequenced sample: blood. The origin of the receptors is a man in his forties in good health.

This chain uses TRBV20-1 with TRBJ2-5; tentative D call: TRBD2 (7 bases). CDR1 and CDR2 from the germline V gene are DFQATT and SNEGSKA (reference sequence). Trimming pared 6 bases from V and 4 bases from J, leaving 18 bases between. CDR3 size: 14 residues. CDR3 nucleotide sequence: TGCAGTGCCTTGTCGGGGGGCGCGGGAGAGACCCAGTACTTC. Its translation is CSALSGGAGETQYF.

This clonotype was seen only a few times. CDR3: CASSLMPSSYNEQFF. As DNA, the CDR3 is TGTGCCAGCAGCTTGATGCCTAGCTCCTACAATGAGCAGTTCTTC. The chain is built from TRBV5-5 and TRBJ2-1, with D uncertain. V was pared by 1 base and J by 0 bases, with 8 bases between. CDR3 length: 15 residues. The germline V gene has CDR1 SGHKS and CDR2 YYEKEE (reference sequence).

This rearrangement joins TRBV29-1 to TRBJ1-2; TRBD1 matches at 7 bases. V shed 6 bases and J 5 bases; nucleotides not matched to a gene: 9. CDR3 length: 13 residues. Germline V gene lookup returns CDR1 SQVTM and CDR2 ANQGSEA. The CDR3 coding sequence is TGCAGCGTGGGGGACAGTGGCGGGTATGGCTACACCTTC. It translates to CSVGDSGGYGYTF.

The rearrangement joins TRBV12-3 or TRBV12-4 to TRBJ2-7; D tentatively reads TRBD1 or TRBD2 (5 bases each). V lost 5 bases and J 5 bases, leaving 13 bases between the germline ends. The CDR3 is 13 residues long. Here the CDR3 reads CASSHLAGNEQYF. Here the CDR3 DNA reads TGTGCCAGCAGTCACCTAGCAGGGAACGAGCAGTACTTC.

The J gene is TRBJ1-2, the V gene TRBV24-1; D unclear. The CDR3 sequence is 13 residues long. V was shortened by 4 bases and J by 4 bases, with 9 bases between the two germline ends. From germline, CDR1 is KGHDR and CDR2 SFDVKD. Here the CDR3 reads CATSDRGIYGYTF. The CDR3 DNA reads TGTGCCACCAGTGACCGTGGGATCTATGGCTACACCTTC.

The chain carries TRBV7-2 and TRBJ2-3; no reliable D call. Trimming took 3 bases from V and 0 from J, leaving 10 bases between them. The germline V gene has CDR1 SGHTA and CDR2 FQGNSA. The CDR3 extends over 15 amino acids. In DNA form, the CDR3 reads TGTGCCAGCAGCTTCCGGACCCAGAGCACAGATACGCAGTATTTT. Protein: CASSFRTQSTDTQYF.

The rearrangement joins TRBV14 to TRBJ2-2; no clear D gene. Germline loops: CDR1 SGHDN, CDR2 FVKESK. This CDR3 is 15 amino acids long. Trimming removed 0 bases from V and 4 bases from J, with 9 bases in between. CDR3 in amino acids: CASSQDQASTGELFF. The CDR3 DNA follows: TGTGCCAGCAGCCAAGATCAAGCGAGCACCGGGGAGCTGTTTTTT.

J is TRBJ2-3 and V is TRBV20-1; TRBD2 agrees at 7 bases. V shed 5 bases, J shed 4 bases, and the junction held 6 bases outside the gene matches. The CDR3 length is 13 residues. Germline-derived CDR1 and CDR2 are DFQATT and SNEGSKA (reference sequence). This CDR3 is CSAVAGVADTQYF. CDR3 nucleotide sequence: TGCAGTGCTGTGGCGGGAGTTGCAGATACGCAGTATTTT.

J is TRBJ1-1 and V is TRBV20-1; D not resolved. Germline CDR1 DFQATT, CDR2 SNEGSKA (reference sequence). Trimming shortened V by 2 bases and J by 6 bases, and 10 bases separated the two germline ends. The CDR3 extends over 12 amino acids. The CDR3 loop is CSARRGSAEAFF. CDR3 in DNA: TGCAGTGCTAGACGTGGCTCCGCTGAAGCTTTCTTT.

The chain carries TRBV6-1 and TRBJ1-2; TRBD1 might be the D (6 bases). The germline V gene encodes CDR1 MNHNS and CDR2 SASEGT. The V end was cut by 3 bases, the J end by 4 bases, with 12 bases between. This CDR3 is 14 amino acids long. The CDR3, as DNA: TGTGCCAGCAGTGATAGGGGGACCCTCTATGGCTACACCTTC. Protein product: CASSDRGTLYGYTF.

The chain combines TRBV20-1 with TRBJ2-3; 8 bases are shared with TRBD2. J lost 8 bases, V lost 1 base, and 8 bases had no gene match. The germline V gene encodes CDR1 DFQATT and CDR2 SNEGSKA (reference sequence). This CDR3 has 14 residues. The CDR3: CSARGSGGSGTQYF. The CDR3 DNA follows: TGCAGTGCTAGAGGAAGCGGGGGCTCGGGTACGCAGTATTTT.

V and J are TRBV6-1 and TRBJ2-5; 7 positions match TRBD1. The CDR3 totals 16 residues. With 2 bases clipped from V and 11 bases from J, the junction kept 17 bases outside the gene matches. Germline lookup yields CDR1 MNHNS and CDR2 SASEGT. DNA for the CDR3: TGTGCCAGCAGTGAATTTTCGACAGGGCAATACAATGAGCAGTACTTC. Residues: CASSEFSTGQYNEQYF.

The chain has TRBV11-2 and TRBJ2-2; D is perhaps TRBD1 (5 bases). The CDR3 totals 16 residues. The germline V gene has CDR1 SGHAT and CDR2 FQNNGV. The V end was cut by 2 bases, the J end by 6 bases, with 16 bases between. Here the CDR3 reads CASSLYQGIRAGELFF. CDR3 nucleotide sequence: TGTGCCAGCAGCTTATATCAGGGAATAAGGGCCGGGGAGCTGTTTTTT.

The chain uses TRBV24-1 and TRBJ2-7; 7 bases agree with TRBD2. The CDR3 contains 15 residues. Germline values: CDR1 KGHDR, CDR2 SFDVKD. Unmatched junction bases numbered 12, after V lost 7 bases and J lost 4 bases. Here the CDR3 DNA reads TGTGCCACCAGCTCAGGACGAGCGGGAATATACGAGCAGTACTTC. Amino acids: CATSSGRAGIYEQYF.

The chain couples TRBV27 to TRBJ1-1, with TRBD1 matching over 8 bases. Per the germline V gene, CDR1 is MNHEY and CDR2 is SMNVEV (reference sequence). V was clipped by 5 bases and J by 10 bases; unmatched bases: 9. There are 13 residues in the CDR3. CDR3 amino acids: CASSHGQGGRAFF. The DNA of the CDR3 is TGTGCCAGCAGTCACGGACAGGGAGGACGAGCTTTCTTT.

The rearrangement joins TRBV5-5 to TRBJ1-5, with 7 bases that match TRBD1. Germline trimming cut 4 bases from V and 4 bases from J; bases unmatched to any gene: 8. Germline values: CDR1 SGHKS, CDR2 YYEKEE (reference sequence). This CDR3 has 15 residues. CDR3 sequence reads: CASSRAGTANQPQHF. CDR3 DNA: TGTGCCAGCAGCCGCGCCGGGACAGCGAATCAGCCCCAGCATTTT.

V usage is TRBV29-1 and J usage is TRBJ2-5; 8 positions agree with TRBD2. The ends lost 8 bases at V and 4 bases at J; junction bases unmatched: 6. This CDR3 comprises 12 residues. Germline V gene data show CDR1 as SQVTM and CDR2 as ANQGSEA. The CDR3 loop is CSSQAGAETQYF. The CDR3 nucleotides read TGCAGCTCTCAAGCGGGAGCAGAGACCCAGTACTTC.

In this sample, this clonotype turned up a few times. This chain joins TRBV29-1 and TRBJ2-6; D possibly corresponds to TRBD1 (6 bases). The V gene lost 7 bases and the J gene lost 2 bases, with 12 bases spanning the gap. Germline lookup yields CDR1 SQVTM and CDR2 ANQGSEA. This CDR3 is built from 14 residues. CDR3 DNA: TGCAGCGCGAAACAGGGACCTGGGGCCAACGTCCTGACTTTC. This translates into CSAKQGPGANVLTF. Based on the CDR3 plus reference TRBV29-1 and TRBJ2-6, the full variable domain is SAVISQKPSRDICQRGTSLTIQCQVDSQVTMMFWYRQQPGQSLTLIATANQGSEATYESGFVIDKFPISRPNLTFSTLTVSNMSPEDSSIYLCSAKQGPGANVLTFGAGSRLTVL.

This clonotype appeared many times. The chain joins TRBV29-1 to TRBJ2-1; D unclear. The CDR3 is made up of 13 amino acids. Trimming removed 5 bases from V and 8 bases from J, with 16 bases in between. Germline V gene sequence: CDR1 SQVTM, CDR2 ANQGSEA. The CDR3 region has the DNA TGCAGCGTTCCCAGCATAAATCACGATGAGCAGTTCTTC. Translation gives CSVPSINHDEQFF.

This clonotype has a single count. One junction end does not reproduce the germline sequence, and a read error may be involved. The rearrangement joins TRBV11-1 to TRBJ1-2; TRBD1 matches 9 bases. This CDR3 is built from 16 residues. Germline V lookup: CDR1 SGHAT, CDR2 FQDESV (reference sequence). CDR3 region: CASSFPAGTGHSGCTF. The CDR3 DNA follows: TGTGCCAGCAGCTTCCCGGCTGGGACAGGGCACTCTGGCTGCACCTTC.

The genes are TRBV10-3 and TRBJ1-5; D ambiguous. Trimming pared 6 bases from V and 6 bases from J, leaving 12 bases between. Germline CDR1 reads ENHRY; CDR2 reads SYGVKD. The CDR3 length is 13 residues. The CDR3 coding sequence is TGTGCCATCAGAGGCGGCGCCGGTCAGCCCCAGCATTTT. This sequence encodes CAIRGGAGQPQHF.

The chain is built from TRBV20-1 and TRBJ1-2, with D possibly matching TRBD1 (5 bases). The CDR3 totals 12 residues. V lost 6 bases and J lost 2, with 10 bases in between. Germline lookup yields CDR1 DFQATT and CDR2 SNEGSKA (reference sequence). CDR3 amino acids: CSAKTENYGYTF. The CDR3 bases are TGCAGTGCAAAGACAGAAAACTATGGCTACACCTTC.

This clonotype came up once. The rearrangement uses TRBV4-2 and TRBJ1-3; 7 bases line up with TRBD1. CDR1 and CDR2 (germline): LGHNA, YNFKEQ. There are 15 residues in the CDR3. Trimming removed 0 bases from V and 4 bases from J; junction bases left unmatched: 3. The CDR3 protein is CASSQDRGTGNTIYF. CDR3 in DNA: TGTGCCAGCAGCCAAGACAGGGGGACAGGAAACACCATATATTTT.

This clonotype has just a few counts. The V call is TRBV25-1, the J call TRBJ2-4, with D maybe TRBD2 (6 bases). This CDR3 region has 21 residues. Germline V gives CDR1 MGHDK, CDR2 SYGVNS. With 1 base removed from V and 0 bases from J, the gap between germline ends came to 25 bases. Written as DNA, the CDR3 is TGTGCCAGCAGTGAATCATTTGGCCGGGGGTCAGCACTTCTAGCCAAAAACATTCAGTACTTC. It specifies CASSESFGRGSALLAKNIQYF.

This clonotype appeared once. This chain uses TRBV24-1 with TRBJ2-7; D is ambiguous. CDR3 length equals 17 residues. The V gene lost 2 bases and the J gene lost 3 bases, with 19 bases spanning the gap. CDR1 KGHDR and CDR2 SFDVKD come from the germline V gene. This CDR3 reads CATSDSDPESGLYEQYF. The CDR3 bases are TGTGCCACCAGTGATTCGGATCCCGAATCTGGTCTCTACGAGCAGTACTTC.

In this sample, this clonotype turned up once. This chain connects TRBV7-2 to TRBJ2-7, with D possibly TRBD2 on 6 matching bases. The V end lost 5 bases, the J end lost 2 bases, and 13 bases lay between the germline ends. CDR3 size: 14 residues. Germline CDR1 and CDR2: SGHTA and FQGNSA. The CDR3, as DNA: TGTGCCAGCAGCACCCCTGGGGGGACCTACGAGCAGTACTTC. It specifies CASSTPGGTYEQYF.

The V call is TRBV9, the J call TRBJ2-5; no clear D. In germline, CDR1 is SGDLS, CDR2 YYNGEE. The CDR3 sequence is 14 residues long. Trimming took 1 base from V and 4 from J, leaving 11 bases between them. The CDR3, as DNA: TGTGCCAGCAGCGTAACGTCGAAGGGAGAGACCCAGTACTTC. Protein: CASSVTSKGETQYF. The full variable domain, with the rest looked up from reference TRBV9 and TRBJ2-5, is DSGVTQTPKHLITATGQRVTLRCSPRSGDLSVYWYQQSLDQGLQFLIQYYNGEERAKGNILERFSAQQFPDLHSELNLSSLELGDSALYFCASSVTSKGETQYFGPGTRLLVL.